A selection of T cell receptor beta chains follows, all from one sample in a study of molecular identifiers for immune sequencing clone quantification. MiXCR, run by TCRdb on the PCR reads, gives a single entry per CDR3 protein. The sample carries about 500,000 distinct CDR3 sequences, about a quarter recorded once. Source material: naive CD8+ T cells from blood, with Jurkat cell RNA spiked in. The receptors shown here come from a human donor in good health. Some libraries in this study had Jurkat cell RNA spiked in. CDR3s include the opening cysteine and the closing phenylalanine or tryptophan. D genes are given only for firm matches. Clone size is shown for a subset of rows, as once, few, many or a class of expanded clone.

j_gene | abundance | v_gene | d_gene | CDR3nt | CDR3aa
TRBJ1-2 | - | TRBV14 | TRBD1 | TGTGCCAGCAGCCAGCCGGGACAGGGGGAAGGCTACACCTTC | CASSQPGQGEGYTF
TRBJ2-1 | - | TRBV25-1 | - | TGTGCCAGCAGTGTAGGGGGGGCAGGTGAGCAGTTCTTC | CASSVGGAGEQFF
TRBJ1-1 | many | TRBV20-1 | - | TGCAGTGCTAGTAAACAGGGCACTGAAGCTTTCTTT | CSASKQGTEAFF
TRBJ1-1 | - | TRBV2 | TRBD1 | TGTGCCAATGGACAGGGGGGAAACACTGAAGCTTTCTTT | CANGQGGNTEAFF
TRBJ2-4 | - | TRBV6-1 | TRBD1 | TGTGCCAGCAGTGAATTCCAGACAGGGGCCCTAGCCAAAAACATTCAGTACTTC | CASSEFQTGALAKNIQYF
TRBJ1-4 | many | TRBV7-2 | - | TGTGCCAGCAGCTTAGTGGGCCTAGGGAAAGCTAATGAAAAACTGTTTTTT | CASSLVGLGKANEKLFF
TRBJ2-7 | many | TRBV7-9 | - | TGTGCCAGCAGCCTCTCCCCGGGACAACGTACCTACGAGCAGTACTTC | CASSLSPGQRTYEQYF
TRBJ1-1 | - | TRBV5-6 | - | TGTGCCAGCAGCAGGGGTCTCTACACTGAAGCTTTCTTT | CASSRGLYTEAFF
TRBJ1-5 | many | TRBV28 | - | TGTGCCAGCATCCAGGAAGCGGGGCCCCGGCAGCCCCAGCATTTT | CASIQEAGPRQPQHF
TRBJ2-1 | many | TRBV29-1 | - | TGCAGCGTCGACGAGTATGCTGAGCAGTTCTTC | CSVDEYAEQFF
TRBJ1-2 | - | TRBV25-1 | - | TGTGCCAGCAGTGAATACTCATTGGGGGGCTGGCGCTACACCTTC | CASSEYSLGGWRYTF
TRBJ2-7 | - | TRBV11-3 | - | TGTGCCAGCAGCCCTCCCCAGGGCAACGAGCAGTACTTC | CASSPPQGNEQYF
TRBJ2-7 | - | TRBV30 | - | TGTGCCTGGAGGGGACCTACCTACGAGCAGTACTTC | CAWRGPTYEQYF
TRBJ2-3 | many | TRBV7-9 | - | TGTGCCAGCAGCCGTTATCCCACAGATACGCAGTATTTT | CASSRYPTDTQYF
TRBJ2-3 | few | TRBV4-2 | - | TGTGCCAGCAGCCAAAGGGACACCAACCCAGCAGATACGCAGTATTTT | CASSQRDTNPADTQYF